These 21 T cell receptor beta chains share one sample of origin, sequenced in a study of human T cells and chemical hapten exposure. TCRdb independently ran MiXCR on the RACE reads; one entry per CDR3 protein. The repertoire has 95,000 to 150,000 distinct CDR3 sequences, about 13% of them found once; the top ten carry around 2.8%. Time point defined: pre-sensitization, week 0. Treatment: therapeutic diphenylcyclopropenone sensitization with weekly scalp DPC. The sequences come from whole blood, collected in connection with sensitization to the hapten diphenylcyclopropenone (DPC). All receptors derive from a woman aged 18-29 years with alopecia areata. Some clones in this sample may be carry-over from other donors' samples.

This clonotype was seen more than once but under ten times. CDR3 protein: CASSPRAQVGLGNQPQHF. CDR3 sequence (DNA): TGTGCCAGCAGTCCAAGGGCCCAGGTGGGTCTTGGCAATCAGCCCCAGCATTTT. This rearrangement joins TRBV12-3 or TRBV12-4 to TRBJ1-5; D remains unclear. Trimming left V 5 bases short and J 2 bases short, with 22 bases between. This CDR3 is 18 amino acids long.

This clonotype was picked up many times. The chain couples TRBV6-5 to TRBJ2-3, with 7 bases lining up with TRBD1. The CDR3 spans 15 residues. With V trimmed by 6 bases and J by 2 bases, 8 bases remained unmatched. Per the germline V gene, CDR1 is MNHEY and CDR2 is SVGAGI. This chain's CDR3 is CASRPDRALTDTQYF. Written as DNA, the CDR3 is TGTGCCAGCAGACCCGACAGGGCCCTCACAGATACGCAGTATTTT.

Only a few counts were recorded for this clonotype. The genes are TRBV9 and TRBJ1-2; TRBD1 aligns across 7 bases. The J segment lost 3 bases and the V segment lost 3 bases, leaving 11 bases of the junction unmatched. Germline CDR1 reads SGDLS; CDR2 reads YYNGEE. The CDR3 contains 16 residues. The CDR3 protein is CASSGTGGMVDYGYTF. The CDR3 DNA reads TGTGCCAGCAGCGGGACAGGCGGGATGGTTGACTATGGCTACACCTTC.

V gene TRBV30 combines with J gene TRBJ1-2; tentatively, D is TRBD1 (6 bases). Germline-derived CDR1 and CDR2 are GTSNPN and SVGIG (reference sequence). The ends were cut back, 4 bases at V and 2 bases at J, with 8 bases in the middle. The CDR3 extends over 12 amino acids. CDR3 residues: CAWTQGNYGYTF. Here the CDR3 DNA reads TGTGCCTGGACCCAGGGGAACTATGGCTACACCTTC. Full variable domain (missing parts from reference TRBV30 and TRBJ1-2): SQTIHQWPATLVQPVGSPLSLECTVEGTSNPNLYWYRQAAGRGLQLLFYSVGIGQISSEVPQNLSASRPQDRQFILSSKKLLLSDSGFYLCAWTQGNYGYTFGSGTRLTVV.

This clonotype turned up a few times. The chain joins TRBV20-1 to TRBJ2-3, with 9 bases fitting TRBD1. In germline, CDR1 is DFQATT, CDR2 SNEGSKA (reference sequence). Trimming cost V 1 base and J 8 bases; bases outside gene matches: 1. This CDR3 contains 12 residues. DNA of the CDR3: TGCAGTGCTAGAGCGACAGGGGGTACGCAGTATTTT. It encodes CSARATGGTQYF.

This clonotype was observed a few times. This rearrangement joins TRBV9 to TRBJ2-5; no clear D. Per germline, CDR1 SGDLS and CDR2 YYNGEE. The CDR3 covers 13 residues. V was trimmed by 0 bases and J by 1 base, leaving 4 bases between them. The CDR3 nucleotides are TGTGCCAGCAGCGTAGACGTCCAAGAGACCCAGTACTTC. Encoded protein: CASSVDVQETQYF.

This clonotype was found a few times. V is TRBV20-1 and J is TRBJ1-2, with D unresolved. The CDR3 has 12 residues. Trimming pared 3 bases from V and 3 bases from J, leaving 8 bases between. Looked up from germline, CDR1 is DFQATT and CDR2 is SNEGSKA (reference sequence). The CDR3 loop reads CSASQDDYGYTF. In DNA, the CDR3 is TGCAGTGCTAGCCAGGACGACTATGGCTACACCTTC.

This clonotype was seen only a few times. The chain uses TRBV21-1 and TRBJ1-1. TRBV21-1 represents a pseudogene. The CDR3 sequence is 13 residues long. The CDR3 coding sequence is TGTGCCAGCGTACCGGGGGGAGGCACTGAAGCTTTCTTT. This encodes CASVPGGGTEAFF.

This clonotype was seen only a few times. The CDR3 region has the DNA TGTGCCAGCAGCTCACGGGGGTATACGAACAATGAGCAGTTCTTC. It translates to CASSSRGYTNNEQFF. This chain links TRBV11-2 with TRBJ2-1; D may be TRBD2 (6 bases). CDR1 is SGHAT and CDR2 is FQNNGV in the germline V gene. The ends were cut back, 4 bases at V and 5 bases at J, with 15 bases in the middle. This CDR3 is 15 amino acids long.

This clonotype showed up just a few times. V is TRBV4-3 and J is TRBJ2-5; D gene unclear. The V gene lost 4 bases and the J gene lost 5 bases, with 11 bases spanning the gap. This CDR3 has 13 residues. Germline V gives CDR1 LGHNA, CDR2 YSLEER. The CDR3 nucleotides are TGCGCCAGCAGCCCCAGTGGGTTTGAGACCCAGTACTTC. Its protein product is CASSPSGFETQYF.

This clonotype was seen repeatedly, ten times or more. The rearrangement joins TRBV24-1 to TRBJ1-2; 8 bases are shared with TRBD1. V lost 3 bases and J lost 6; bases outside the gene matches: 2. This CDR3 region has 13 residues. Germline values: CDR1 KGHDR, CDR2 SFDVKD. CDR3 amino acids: CATSDRRGHGYTF. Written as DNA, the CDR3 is TGTGCCACCAGTGATCGCAGGGGGCATGGCTACACCTTC.

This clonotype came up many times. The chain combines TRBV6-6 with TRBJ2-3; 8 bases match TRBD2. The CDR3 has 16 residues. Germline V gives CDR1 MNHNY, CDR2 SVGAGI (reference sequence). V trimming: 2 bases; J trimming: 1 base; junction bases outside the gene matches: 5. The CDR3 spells CASSYHRSGGTDTQYF. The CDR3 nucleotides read TGTGCCAGCAGTTACCACCGTAGCGGGGGCACAGATACGCAGTATTTT.

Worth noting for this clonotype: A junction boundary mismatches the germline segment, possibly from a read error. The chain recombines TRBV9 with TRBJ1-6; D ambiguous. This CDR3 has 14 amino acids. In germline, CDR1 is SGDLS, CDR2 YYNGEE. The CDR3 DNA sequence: TGTGCTAGCAGCGTAGGCCCGACGAATTCACCCCTCCACTTT. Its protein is CASSVGPTNSPLHF.

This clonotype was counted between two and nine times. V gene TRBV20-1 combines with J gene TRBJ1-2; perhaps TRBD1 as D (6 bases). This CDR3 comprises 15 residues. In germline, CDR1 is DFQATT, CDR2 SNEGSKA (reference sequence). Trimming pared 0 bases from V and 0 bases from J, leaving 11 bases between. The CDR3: CSARDGGGANYGYTF. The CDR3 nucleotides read TGCAGTGCTAGAGATGGGGGCGGAGCTAACTATGGCTACACCTTC.

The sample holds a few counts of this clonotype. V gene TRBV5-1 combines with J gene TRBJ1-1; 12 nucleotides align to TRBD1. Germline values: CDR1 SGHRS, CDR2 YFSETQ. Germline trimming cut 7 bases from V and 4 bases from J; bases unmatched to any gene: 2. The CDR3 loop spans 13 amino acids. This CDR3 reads CASRDRGLTEAFF. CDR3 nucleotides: TGCGCCAGCCGGGACAGGGGGCTCACTGAAGCTTTCTTT.

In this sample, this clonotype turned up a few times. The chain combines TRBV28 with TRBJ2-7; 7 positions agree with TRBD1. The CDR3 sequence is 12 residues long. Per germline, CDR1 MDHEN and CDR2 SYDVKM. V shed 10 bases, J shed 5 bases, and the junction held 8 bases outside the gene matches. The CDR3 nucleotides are TGTGCCACCAGAAGGGGGCTCGACGAGCAGTACTTC. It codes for CATRRGLDEQYF.

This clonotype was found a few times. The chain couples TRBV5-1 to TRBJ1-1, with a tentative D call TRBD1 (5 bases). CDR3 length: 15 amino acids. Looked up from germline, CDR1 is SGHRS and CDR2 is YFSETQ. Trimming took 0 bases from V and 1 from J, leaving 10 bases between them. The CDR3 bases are TGCGCCAGCAGCTTGGTGCAGGGCGGGAACACTGAAGCTTTCTTT. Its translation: CASSLVQGGNTEAFF.

The CDR3 DNA sequence: TGTGCCAGCAGCTACACGGGGGCAGCTAATGAAAAACTGTTTTTT. The encoded protein is CASSYTGAANEKLFF. The chain recombines TRBV12-3 or TRBV12-4 with TRBJ1-4, with D perhaps matching TRBD1 (6 bases). Trimming shortened V by 6 bases and J by 3 bases, and 14 bases separated the two germline ends. The CDR3 loop spans 15 amino acids.

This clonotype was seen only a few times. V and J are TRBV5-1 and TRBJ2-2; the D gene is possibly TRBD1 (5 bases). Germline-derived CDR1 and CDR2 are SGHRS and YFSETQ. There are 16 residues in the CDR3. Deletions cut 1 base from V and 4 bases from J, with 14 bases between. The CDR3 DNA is TGCGCCAGCAGCTTGAATCAGGGCAGTCCCACCGGGGAGCTGTTTTTT. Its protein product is CASSLNQGSPTGELFF.

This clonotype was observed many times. The CDR3 nucleotides read TGTGCCAGCAGCTCGATACTGCGGGAGACTAATGAAAAACTGTTTTTT. Amino acid sequence: CASSSILRETNEKLFF. The chain uses TRBV7-9 and TRBJ1-4; D unclear. There are 16 residues in the CDR3. Germline loops: CDR1 SEHNR, CDR2 FQNEAQ (reference sequence). V was clipped by 4 bases and J by 2 bases, with 14 bases between them.

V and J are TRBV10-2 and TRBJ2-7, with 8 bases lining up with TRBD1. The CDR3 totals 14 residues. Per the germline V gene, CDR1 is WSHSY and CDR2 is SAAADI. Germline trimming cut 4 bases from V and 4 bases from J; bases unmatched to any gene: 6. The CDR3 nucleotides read TGCGCCAGCAGTGTTCGGACAGGGAGTTACGAGCAGTACTTC. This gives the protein CASSVRTGSYEQYF.